These T cell receptor beta chains were read from a single sample in a study of CD8 T cells in Susac syndrome. TCRdb processed the immunoSEQ multiplex PCR reads anew with MiXCR; each CDR3 protein has one entry. The repertoire consists of about 400,000 distinct CDR3 sequences, with approximately 85% occurring once and the leading ten covering around 0.12%. Sequenced material: CD8+ T cells from PBMCs. The receptors here all came from a human donor with multiple sclerosis. Each CDR3 is given with its conserved first and last residue.

V: TRBV15; CDR3: CATSRDQDGYGYTF
V: TRBV30; CDR3: CAWSLSGTSYNEQFF
V: TRBV4-1; CDR3: CASSQDVTGDEAFF
V: TRBV13; CDR3: CASSQGHRANTEAFF
V: TRBV5-4; CDR3: CASSLETREGYTF
V: TRBV6-1; CDR3: CASSEIEFGETQYF
V: TRBV3-1; CDR3: CASSPFGGLTDTQYF
V: TRBV12-5; CDR3: CASGFGTDGVRDTEAFF
V: TRBV11-2; CDR3: CASGEFPESSYNEQFF
V: TRBV7-9; CDR3: CASSSEGGPFQPQHF
V: TRBV3-1; CDR3: CASSQDTMNTEAFF
V: TRBV11-2; CDR3: CASSLDMGVDYGYTF
V: TRBV4-1; CDR3: CASSQEGQVASYEQYF
V: TRBV7-9; CDR3: CASSMTGGGQPQHF
V: TRBV5-4; CDR3: CASSTPGQEYEQYF
V: TRBV29-1; CDR3: CSVEDQAGENYGYTF
V: TRBV27; CDR3: CASSVGGRGYEQYF
V: TRBV27; CDR3: CASSLAHSLTYEQYF
V: TRBV4-1; CDR3: CASSQEYALLGTEAFF
V: TRBV5-1; CDR3: CASSNVDRGEVNYGYTF
V: TRBV7-9; CDR3: CASSLGWGNEQYF
V: TRBV18; CDR3: CASSLRTNGYNEQFF
V: TRBV28; CDR3: CAGSLMPPGQGDQPQHF
V: TRBV12-3/TRBV12-4; CDR3: CASSGHEAEAFF
V: TRBV11-2; CDR3: CASSLDLGPIGGDEQFF
V: TRBV11-2; CDR3: CASSYLGTEINEQYF
V: TRBV7-9; CDR3: CASSLYGQRGADTQYF
V: TRBV5-1; CDR3: CASSKGLAGVDEQFF
V: TRBV7-9; CDR3: CASSLGTRPYEQYF
V: TRBV30; CDR3: CAWSDTSPGELFF
V: TRBV10-3; CDR3: CAISVAGMNTEAFF
V: TRBV4-1; CDR3: CASSLSGGDQETQYF
V: TRBV4-1; CDR3: CASSQVSRSLFDTEAFF
V: TRBV27; CDR3: CASSLGLGINEQFF
V: TRBV27; CDR3: CASTTIPIRGNTIYF
V: TRBV6-5; CDR3: CASSYSAGLSGELFF
V: TRBV5-1; CDR3: CASSTIAGGSAYEQYF
V: TRBV28; CDR3: CASSFPGQTYGYTF
V: TRBV29-1; CDR3: CSVESLEVSGELFF
V: TRBV29-1; CDR3: CSVDTRTGELFF
V: TRBV5-1; CDR3: CASSLAPGWCEQYF
V: TRBV4-1; CDR3: CASSQGRPNYGYTF
V: TRBV6-2/TRBV6-3; CDR3: CASSYPTVPWEQYF
V: TRBV28; CDR3: CASSTGTSGSHSYNEQFF
V: TRBV3-1; CDR3: CASSQDNVNTEAFF
V: TRBV30; CDR3: CAWITPNGNEQFF